This T cell receptor (beta chain) was documented in a study of blood T cell repertoires in COVID-19. On the study more broadly: The United States, Italy and Spain were the sources of the acute and convalescent COVID-19 samples. T cells, B-cell-depleted T cells, or PBMCs supplied cDNA or gDNA.

This CDR3 region has 13 residues. Trimming took 3 bases from V and 3 from J, leaving 11 bases between them. The germline CDR1 and CDR2 sequences are GTSNPN and SVGIG (reference sequence). Per the authors' pipeline: For nucleated cells, counts were estimated from reference gene primer amplification. The repertoire was sequenced with immunoSEQ multiplex PCR; TCRdb's copy has only in-frame clones and lacks some. V and J calls and clone size are as listed in that table; D and trimming were resolved from the DNA. The sample has nearly 45,000 clones; around nine tenths are singletons. In Seattle, patients joined the study during active infection and were tracked longitudinally.

This TCR came from a man aged 35-49 years with COVID-19, enrolled during active disease. The V and J genes are TRBV30 and TRBJ1-1; D is uncertain. Material: peripheral blood. DNA of the CDR3: TGTGCCTGGAGGCGGAGGAGGGACACTGAAGCTTTCTTT. Encoded protein: CAWRRRRDTEAFF.